The 28 T cell receptor beta chains listed next were all sequenced from one sample in a study of post-analysis software for immune sequencing data. Overall study results and limits: TRBV5-6, TRBV5-1 and TRBV20-1 were among 4 or 5 TRBV segments more frequent in patients than controls.

Carried by the TCR beta cDNA libraries were unique molecular identifiers. TCRdb re-derived calls from the PCR reads in MiXCR, one entry per CDR3 protein. The repertoire includes about 540,000 distinct CDR3 sequences, around 36% of them detected once, and 6% sits in the top ten. Their recognized antigens are unknown. Sequencing was carried out using blood. These receptors all stem from a girl aged 2-17 years with multiple sclerosis.

This clonotype was detected a few times. The genes are TRBV5-1 and TRBJ2-3; a possible D gene is TRBD1 (5 bases). The length of the CDR3 is 14 residues. The germline V and J ends were trimmed by 4 bases and 4 bases, with 13 bases remaining between them. Germline V CDR1 and CDR2: SGHRS, YFSETQ. The CDR3 loop reads CASSMQGNADTQYF. DNA of the CDR3: TGCGCCAGCAGCATGCAGGGTAATGCAGATACGCAGTATTTT.

This clonotype appeared a few times. The gene calls are TRBV10-3 and TRBJ2-5; the D is unclear. Germline lookup yields CDR1 ENHRY and CDR2 SYGVKD. The CDR3 has 13 amino acids. The ends were cut back, 2 bases at V and 2 bases at J, with 6 bases in the middle. CDR3 in amino acids: CAISEVAQETQYF. The CDR3 coding sequence is TGTGCCATCAGTGAGGTAGCTCAAGAGACCCAGTACTTC.

The rearrangement joins TRBV18 to TRBJ2-7, with a weak D call TRBD1 (6 bases). Germline CDR1 KGHSH, CDR2 LQKENI. The germline V and J ends were trimmed by 5 bases and 6 bases, with 11 bases remaining between them. CDR3 length: 12 amino acids. For the CDR3, the DNA is TGTGCCAGCTCAGCTAAGGACAGCGAGCAGTACTTC. The encoded protein is CASSAKDSEQYF.

This clonotype came up many times. The chain links TRBV5-1 to TRBJ2-5; 11 nucleotides match TRBD2. The CDR3 totals 15 residues. Per the germline V gene, CDR1 is SGHRS and CDR2 is YFSETQ. Losses at the gene ends were 1 base for V and 4 bases for J; bases not matched to a gene: 3. The CDR3 DNA reads TGCGCCAGCAGCTTGACTAGCGGGGGAGGAGAGACCCAGTACTTC. Amino acids: CASSLTSGGGETQYF.

This clonotype was found a few times. V usage is TRBV9 and J usage is TRBJ1-2; 9 bases are a match to TRBD1. V was pared by 4 bases and J by 8 bases, with 12 bases of the junction left unmatched. Per germline, CDR1 SGDLS and CDR2 YYNGEE. This CDR3 region has 15 residues. CDR3 protein: CASSRQIQGAEGYTF. The CDR3 DNA sequence: TGTGCCAGCAGCCGACAAATACAGGGGGCTGAGGGCTACACCTTC.

The J gene is TRBJ2-5, the V gene TRBV15, with 7 positions matching TRBD2. J gave up 0 bases and V 0 bases, and 1 base lay outside the gene matches. The CDR3 covers 15 residues. Germline assignment: CDR1 LNHNV and CDR2 YYDKDF (reference sequence). The CDR3 bases are TGTGCCACCAGCAGAGATACTAGCGACCAAGAGACCCAGTACTTC. It specifies CATSRDTSDQETQYF.

V gene TRBV7-3 combines with J gene TRBJ2-7; 9 bases agree with TRBD2. Looked up from germline, CDR1 is SGHTA and CDR2 is FQGTGA. This CDR3 has 15 residues. The V segment lost 5 bases and the J segment 1 base; nucleotides outside the gene matches: 6. This CDR3 reads CASSPSGGWSYEQYF. The CDR3 nucleotides read TGTGCCAGCAGCCCGAGCGGGGGGTGGTCCTACGAGCAGTACTTC.

The chain carries TRBV7-2 and TRBJ2-5; D may be TRBD1 (5 bases). The J call may be mistaken, given a closer DNA end match to TRBJ2-7. CDR1 is SGHTA, CDR2 FQGNSA, per germline. The length of the CDR3 is 15 residues. The CDR3 sequence: CASSLERGHSYEQYF. The CDR3, as DNA: TGTGCCAGCAGCTTAGAGCGTGGACACAGCTACGAGCAGTACTTC.

The chain couples TRBV28 to TRBJ2-3; D gene unclear. V lost 5 bases, J lost 4 bases, and 10 bases lay in between. The germline V gene encodes CDR1 MDHEN and CDR2 SYDVKM. The CDR3 is made up of 13 amino acids. The CDR3 reads CASSDRLPDTQYF. CDR3 nucleotides: TGTGCCAGCAGTGATAGACTCCCAGATACGCAGTATTTT.

This chain links TRBV6-2 or TRBV6-3 with TRBJ2-5; D assignment may be TRBD1 or TRBD2 (5 bases each). The germline V gene encodes CDR1 MNHEY and CDR2 SVGEGT. The ends were cut back, 8 bases at V and 7 bases at J, with 17 bases in the middle. The CDR3 sequence is 13 residues long. CDR3 DNA: TGTGCCAGCGCCAGACTCAATGGGGGGACCCAGTACTTC. Protein: CASARLNGGTQYF.

The rearrangement links TRBV14 to TRBJ2-5; no clear D. Trimming took off 4 bases at V and 2 bases at J, with 11 bases between the two ends. The germline V gene encodes CDR1 SGHDN and CDR2 FVKESK. The CDR3 runs 14 residues. CDR3 coding DNA: TGTGCCAGCAGCCTTTATACGAGGCAAGAGACCCAGTACTTC. Translating it yields CASSLYTRQETQYF. The full variable domain, completed using reference TRBV14 and TRBJ2-5, is EAGVTQFPSHSVIEKGQTVTLRCDPISGHDNLYWYRRVMGKEIKFLLHFVKESKQDESGMPNNRFLAERTGGTYSTLKVQPAELEDSGVYFCASSLYTRQETQYFGPGTRLLVL.

This chain links TRBV7-9 with TRBJ2-5, with unresolved D. The germline V gene has CDR1 SEHNR and CDR2 FQNEAQ (reference sequence). The length of the CDR3 is 15 residues. The V end was cut by 3 bases, the J end by 0 bases, with 11 bases between. CDR3 in amino acids: CASSLLLSNQETQYF. Here the CDR3 DNA reads TGTGCCAGCAGCTTGTTGCTCAGCAACCAAGAGACCCAGTACTTC.

The rearrangement uses TRBV12-3 or TRBV12-4 and TRBJ1-1; unclear D gene. The CDR3 totals 14 residues. V was clipped by 2 bases and J by 6 bases, with 13 bases between them. For the CDR3, the DNA is TGTGCCAGCAGTTTAAAGGGAGGTAGCGCTGAAGCTTTCTTT. As protein: CASSLKGGSAEAFF.

This sequence joins TRBV10-3 and TRBJ2-3; no clear D. Germline values: CDR1 ENHRY, CDR2 SYGVKD. V was cut by 2 bases and J by 2 bases, with 11 bases left in between. The CDR3 extends over 15 amino acids. The CDR3 reads CAISEGREDTDTQYF. The CDR3 DNA reads TGTGCCATCAGTGAGGGGCGCGAAGACACAGATACGCAGTATTTT.

This clonotype has just a few counts. The chain combines TRBV7-9 with TRBJ2-3, with a weak D call TRBD1 (6 bases). V was clipped by 1 base and J by 4 bases, with 15 bases between them. The CDR3 is made up of 16 amino acids. The V gene's germline CDR1 is SEHNR and CDR2 FQNEAQ (reference sequence). The CDR3 spells CASSLGTQGGADTQYF. The CDR3 DNA is TGTGCCAGCAGCTTAGGTACACAGGGTGGCGCAGATACGCAGTATTTT. The full variable domain, in which reference TRBV7-9 and TRBJ2-3 provide the parts outside the CDR3, is DTGVSQNPRHKITKRGQNVTFRCDPISEHNRLYWYRQTLGQGPEFLTYFQNEAQLEKSRLLSDRFSAERPKGSFSTLEIQRTEQGDSAMYLCASSLGTQGGADTQYFGPGTRLTVL.

This clonotype turned up a few times. The V gene is TRBV5-1, the J gene TRBJ2-2; 7 nucleotides align to TRBD1. Germline V gives CDR1 SGHRS, CDR2 YFSETQ. This CDR3 is built from 18 residues. With 0 bases clipped from V and 1 base from J, the junction kept 9 bases outside the gene matches. CDR3 DNA: TGCGCCAGCAGCTTGGGACAGGGCGGAGTATTGAACACCGGGGAGCTGTTTTTT. Its protein is CASSLGQGGVLNTGELFF.

The rearrangement links TRBV29-1 to TRBJ2-1; the D gene is possibly TRBD1 (5 bases). Germline-derived CDR1 and CDR2 are SQVTM and ANQGSEA. The length of the CDR3 is 12 residues. Trimming stripped 4 bases from V and 7 bases from J, with 11 bases between. The CDR3 spells CSVVLGLNEQFF. The CDR3 DNA follows: TGCAGCGTTGTTCTGGGGCTTAATGAGCAGTTCTTC.

This chain uses TRBV11-2 with TRBJ2-3; 10 bases line up with TRBD1. CDR1 and CDR2 from the germline V gene are SGHAT and FQNNGV. The J segment lost 6 bases and the V segment lost 4 bases, leaving 7 bases of the junction unmatched. The CDR3 is 15 amino acids. CDR3 protein: CASSSMSDRGDTQYF. CDR3 DNA sequence: TGTGCCAGCAGCTCCATGTCGGACAGGGGGGATACGCAGTATTTT.

This clonotype turned up a few times. This chain uses TRBV29-1 with TRBJ1-2, with a weak D call TRBD1 (5 bases). The germline gives CDR1 SQVTM, CDR2 ANQGSEA. The CDR3 loop spans 12 amino acids. Trimming cost V 4 bases and J 5 bases, with 11 bases left between them. The CDR3 DNA follows: TGCAGCGTTGCTCCGGGGGTTTATGGCTACACCTTC. Its protein product is CSVAPGVYGYTF.

The chain has TRBV7-6 and TRBJ2-2; TRBD2 is a possible D gene (6 bases). Germline assignment: CDR1 SGHVS and CDR2 FNYEAQ. Trimming took off 1 base at V and 0 bases at J, with 15 bases between the two ends. This CDR3 spans 18 amino acids. This chain's CDR3 is CASSLEGQREPNTGELFF. CDR3 DNA sequence: TGTGCCAGCAGCTTAGAGGGCCAACGGGAGCCGAACACCGGGGAGCTGTTTTTT.

The gene calls are TRBV3-1 and TRBJ1-5; tentative D call: TRBD1 (6 bases). CDR1 is LGHDT and CDR2 is YNNKEL in the germline V gene (reference sequence). The CDR3 extends over 14 amino acids. Trimming removed 2 bases from V and 4 bases from J, with 9 bases in between. CDR3 loop: CASSQRGGNQPQHF. CDR3 DNA sequence: TGTGCCAGCAGCCAAAGGGGGGGAAATCAGCCCCAGCATTTT.

This clonotype was counted only a few times. The chain combines TRBV12-3 or TRBV12-4 with TRBJ1-2; D is ambiguous. This CDR3 contains 11 residues. V lost 10 bases and J 4 bases, leaving 10 bases between the germline ends. CDR3 bases: TGTGCCATCTCTCGCGGCTATGGCTACACCTTC. This codes for CAISRGYGYTF.

This clonotype was detected only once. A much more abundant neighbour one base away suggests this may be a read error. The chain recombines TRBV5-4 with TRBJ2-7, with a tentative D call TRBD2 (6 bases). Matching the DNA end better, TRBJ2-5 makes the J call doubtful. This CDR3 comprises 13 residues. Germline CDR1 and CDR2: SGHNT and YYREEE (reference sequence). The CDR3 region has the DNA TGTGCCAGCAGCTTGGGGGAGGTGGAGACCCAGTACTTC. Translation gives CASSLGEVETQYF.

This chain connects TRBV24-1 to TRBJ1-2, with TRBD1 matching over 7 bases. The V and J ends lost 4 bases and 4 bases, in that order; junction bases with no gene match: 5. Germline V gene data show CDR1 as KGHDR and CDR2 as SFDVKD. This CDR3 has 14 amino acids. The CDR3 DNA reads as TGTGCCACCAGTGAGTCCGGGACAGCCTATGGCTACACCTTC. This translates into CATSESGTAYGYTF.

This clonotype turned up a few times. V gene TRBV7-9 combines with J gene TRBJ1-2; 7 bases are a match to TRBD1. This CDR3 region has 13 residues. The junction had 12 bases not matched to a gene; V was cut back by 5 bases and J by 12 bases. Per the germline V gene, CDR1 is SEHNR and CDR2 is FQNEAQ (reference sequence). CDR3 in amino acids: CASSQPTGTAHTF. The CDR3 bases are TGTGCCAGCAGCCAACCCACTGGGACAGCTCACACCTTC.

The rearrangement joins TRBV3-1 to TRBJ1-1; D is unclear. Trimming pared 2 bases from V and 8 bases from J, leaving 15 bases between. The CDR3 loop spans 14 amino acids. CDR1 LGHDT and CDR2 YNNKEL come from the germline V gene (reference sequence). In DNA, the CDR3 is TGTGCCAGCAGCCAATTATCTAAAATCGGGGAAGCTTTCTTT. Residues: CASSQLSKIGEAFF.

J is TRBJ2-3 and V is TRBV5-1; no reliable D call. Trimming removed 0 bases at V and 1 base at J, with 9 bases between. The CDR3 spans 15 residues. Per the germline V gene, CDR1 is SGHRS and CDR2 is YFSETQ. The CDR3, as DNA: TGCGCCAGCAGCTTGGAGGGCCTTCGCACAGATACGCAGTATTTT. Translated, it gives CASSLEGLRTDTQYF.

V and J are TRBV11-2 and TRBJ2-5, with D uncertain. This CDR3 spans 12 amino acids. From germline, CDR1 is SGHAT and CDR2 FQNNGV. V was shortened by 1 base and J by 6 bases, with 6 bases between the two germline ends. In nucleotides, the CDR3 is TGTGCCAGCAGCTTAGCTCTACAGACCCAGTACTTC. It encodes CASSLALQTQYF.